The sequence of this T cell receptor beta chain was determined in a study of T cell responses to AZD1222 COVID-19 vaccine. For the study at large: Both about-4-week and about-12-week second-dose recipients were combined. Findings and caveats of the study: Samples come after the peak T cell response, not at day 14. Distributed over spike, vaccine-associated CD4 TCRs predominated at 160-218 and 743-854. Donors were chiefly white British, with a greater number of females, and clonal diversity was perhaps underestimated.

Using immunoSEQ multiplex PCR, the repertoire was profiled, and TCRdb retains in-frame clones only, with some absent. The sample has 84,000 or so clones; roughly nine tenths are singletons. As concerns this clone: Its antigen is unidentified.

This CDR3 is built from 16 residues. The origin of this receptor is an adult in good health. The specimen was peripheral blood, collected on day 0 of AZD1222 vaccination. The chain employs TRBV21-1 and TRBJ1-6; TRBD1, the D gene given by the table, was not confirmed from the DNA. TRBV21-1 is classified as a pseudogene. Here the CDR3 DNA reads TGTGCCAGCAGTATTTCGGGACAACCCGTGGATTCACCCCTCCACTTT. Translating it yields CASSISGQPVDSPLHF.